This T cell receptor beta chain was obtained from a study of shared clonotypes between healthy human individuals. About the research overall: Each donor had three CD4 naive, three CD4 memory, two CD8 naive and one CD8 memory plate. Findings and caveats of the study: Shared clonotypes: 4.5% to 6% naive CD4, 3.5% to 4% naive CD8, about 2.5% memory CD4, 0.4% memory CD8.

Assay execution proceeded at the deep level. Splitting of each subset's genomic DNA was done evenly across several immunoSEQ plates. Clones were sequenced by immunoSEQ multiplex PCR, and TCRdb holds only the in-frame ones, with some missing. Of about 2.4 million clones detected, more than 80% appear once; the ten largest clones hold 0.13% to 0.15%. As concerns this clone: Its antigen is undetermined. The sample holds other DNA sequences that translate to the same CDR3.

The TCR comes from a man younger than 35 in good health. The specimen was naive CD4+ T cells sorted from blood. Documented subset: CD45RA+ positively selected.

CDR3 in amino acids: CASSFRGSYEQYF. The DNA for the CDR3 is TGTGCCAGCAGTTTCCGGGGCTCCTACGAGCAGTACTTC. The rearrangement joins TRBV27 to TRBJ2-7; possible D gene TRBD2, 5 bases. CDR3 length: 13 residues. Germline V gene data show CDR1 as MNHEY and CDR2 as SMNVEV (reference sequence). V was pared by 3 bases and J by 0 bases, with 6 bases between.